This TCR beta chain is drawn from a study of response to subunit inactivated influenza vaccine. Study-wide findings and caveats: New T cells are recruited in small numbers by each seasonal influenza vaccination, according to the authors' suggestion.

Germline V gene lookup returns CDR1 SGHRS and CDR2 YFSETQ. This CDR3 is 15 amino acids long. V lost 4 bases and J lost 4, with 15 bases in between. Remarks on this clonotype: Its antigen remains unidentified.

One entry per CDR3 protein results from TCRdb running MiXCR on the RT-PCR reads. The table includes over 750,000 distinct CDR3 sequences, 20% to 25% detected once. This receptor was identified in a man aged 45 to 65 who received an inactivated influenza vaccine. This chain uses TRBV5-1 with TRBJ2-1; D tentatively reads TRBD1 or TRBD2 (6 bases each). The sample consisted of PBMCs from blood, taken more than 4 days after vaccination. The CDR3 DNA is TGCGCCAGCAGCCCGGAGGGGGGACGGTACAATGAGCAGTTCTTC. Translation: CASSPEGGRYNEQFF.